This paragraph covers one TCR beta chain sequence. Its cognate antigen is unknown. This sample is drawn from a study of shared clonotypes between healthy human individuals. Study-wide background: Three plates were used per donor for CD4 naive, three for CD4 memory, two for CD8 naive and one for CD8 memory.

Broader study findings: Blood alone was sampled, and tissue repertoires likely differ. Clonotype sharing among donors was expected to depend on sequencing depth.

CDR1 and CDR2 from the germline V gene are MNHEY and SVGAGI. Trimming removed 6 bases from V and 3 bases from J, with 11 bases in between. This CDR3 has 14 residues. Measured with immunoSEQ multiplex PCR; TCRdb has only the in-frame clones, and not every one. The sample gives around 750,000 clones, under 80% of which show up once; 1.5% to 2% is in the top ten. This receptor was identified in a woman aged 25 to 39 in good health. The V call is TRBV6-5, the J call TRBJ2-2; TRBD1 might be the D (6 bases). The sequenced material came from memory CD4+ T cells sorted from blood. Subset given: CD45RA-negative fraction. CDR3 DNA sequence: TGTGCCAGCAGGGAACAGGGCCACACCGGGGAGCTGTTTTTT. The encoded protein is CASREQGHTGELFF.